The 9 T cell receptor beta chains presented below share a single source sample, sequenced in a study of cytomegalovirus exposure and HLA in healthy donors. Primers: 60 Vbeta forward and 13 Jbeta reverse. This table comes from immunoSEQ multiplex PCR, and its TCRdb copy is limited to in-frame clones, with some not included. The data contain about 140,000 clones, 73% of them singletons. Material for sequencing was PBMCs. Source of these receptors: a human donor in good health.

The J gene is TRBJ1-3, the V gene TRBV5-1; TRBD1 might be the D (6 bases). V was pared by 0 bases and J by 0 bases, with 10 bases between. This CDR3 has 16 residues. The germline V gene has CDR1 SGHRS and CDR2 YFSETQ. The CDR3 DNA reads TGCGCCAGCAGCTTGGAGGGGGTTTACTCTGGAAACACCATATATTTT. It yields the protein CASSLEGVYSGNTIYF.

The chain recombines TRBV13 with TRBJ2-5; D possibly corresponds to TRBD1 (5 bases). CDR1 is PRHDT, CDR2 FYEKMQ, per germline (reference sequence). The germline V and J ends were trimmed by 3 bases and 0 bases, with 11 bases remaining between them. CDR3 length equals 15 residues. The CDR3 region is CASSFRQPYQETQYF. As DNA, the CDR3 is TGTGCCAGCAGCTTTAGACAGCCTTACCAAGAGACCCAGTACTTC.

The CDR3 is CASSVTSGGTTGELFF. CDR3 nucleotide sequence: TGTGCCAGCAGCGTTACTAGCGGGGGGACTACCGGGGAGCTGTTTTTT. The rearrangement uses TRBV9 and TRBJ2-2; 12 bases line up with TRBD2. This CDR3 spans 16 amino acids. The germline CDR1 and CDR2 sequences are SGDLS and YYNGEE. V lost 2 bases and J lost 5; bases outside the gene matches: 4.

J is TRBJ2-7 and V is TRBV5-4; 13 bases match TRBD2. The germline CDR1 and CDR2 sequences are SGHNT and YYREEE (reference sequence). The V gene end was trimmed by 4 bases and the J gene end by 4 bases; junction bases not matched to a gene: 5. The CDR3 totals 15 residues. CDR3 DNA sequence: TGTGCCAGCAGCGCCGGGACTAGCGGGATATACGAGCAGTACTTC. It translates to CASSAGTSGIYEQYF.

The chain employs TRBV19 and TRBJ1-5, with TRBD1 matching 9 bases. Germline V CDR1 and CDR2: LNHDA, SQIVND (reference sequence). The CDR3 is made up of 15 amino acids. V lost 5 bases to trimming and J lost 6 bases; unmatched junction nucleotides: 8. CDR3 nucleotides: TGTGCCAGTAGTCCCGACAGGGGGTCGACTCAGCCCCAGCATTTT. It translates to CASSPDRGSTQPQHF.

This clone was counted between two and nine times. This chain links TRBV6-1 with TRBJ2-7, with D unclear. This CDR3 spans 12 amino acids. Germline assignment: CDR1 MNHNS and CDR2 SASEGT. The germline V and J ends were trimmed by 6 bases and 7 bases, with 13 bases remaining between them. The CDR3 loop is CASRKDGPEQYF. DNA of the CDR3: TGTGCCAGCAGGAAGGATGGGCCGGAGCAGTACTTC.

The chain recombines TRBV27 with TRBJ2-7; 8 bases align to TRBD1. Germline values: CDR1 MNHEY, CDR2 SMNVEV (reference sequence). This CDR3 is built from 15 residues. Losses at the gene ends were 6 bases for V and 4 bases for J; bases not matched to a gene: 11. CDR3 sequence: CASSTTGGHLYEQYF. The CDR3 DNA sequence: TGTGCCAGCAGCACAACAGGGGGGCACTTGTACGAGCAGTACTTC.

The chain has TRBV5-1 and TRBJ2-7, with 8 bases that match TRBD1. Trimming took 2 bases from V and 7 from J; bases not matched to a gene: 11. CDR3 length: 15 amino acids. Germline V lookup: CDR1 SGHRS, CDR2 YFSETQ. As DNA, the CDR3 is TGCGCCAGCAGCTTCTCCGGGACAGGTTTTTGGGAGCAGTACTTC. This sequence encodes CASSFSGTGFWEQYF.

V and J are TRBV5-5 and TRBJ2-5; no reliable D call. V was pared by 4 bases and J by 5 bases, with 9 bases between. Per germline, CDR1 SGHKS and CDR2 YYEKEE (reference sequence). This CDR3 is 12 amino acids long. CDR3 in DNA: TGTGCCAGCAGCCCCCGTCGGGAGACCCAGTACTTC. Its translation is CASSPRRETQYF. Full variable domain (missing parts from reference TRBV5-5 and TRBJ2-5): DAGVTQSPTHLIKTRGQQVTLRCSPISGHKSVSWYQQVLGQGPQFIFQYYEKEERGRGNFPDRFSARQFPNYSSELNVNALLLGDSALYLCASSPRRETQYFGPGTRLLVL.